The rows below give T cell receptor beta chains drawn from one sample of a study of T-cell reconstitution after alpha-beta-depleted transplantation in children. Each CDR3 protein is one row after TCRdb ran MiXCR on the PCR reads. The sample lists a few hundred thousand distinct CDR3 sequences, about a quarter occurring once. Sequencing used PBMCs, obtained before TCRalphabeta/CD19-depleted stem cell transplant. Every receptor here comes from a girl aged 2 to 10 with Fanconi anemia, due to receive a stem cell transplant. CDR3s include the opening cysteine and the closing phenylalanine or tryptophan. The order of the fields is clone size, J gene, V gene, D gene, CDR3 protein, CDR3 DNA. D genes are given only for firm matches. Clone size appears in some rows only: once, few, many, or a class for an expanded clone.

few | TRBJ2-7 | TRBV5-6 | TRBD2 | CASSFFLRAGGPNEQYF | TGTGCCAGCAGCTTTTTTTTGCGTGCGGGGGGGCCGAACGAGCAGTACTTC
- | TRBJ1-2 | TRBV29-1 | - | CSVLPGNYGYTF | TGCAGCGTTCTTCCAGGGAACTATGGCTACACCTTC
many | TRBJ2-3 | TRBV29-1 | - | CSVEDLQGFGDTQYF | TGCAGCGTTGAAGATCTTCAGGGGTTCGGGGATACGCAGTATTTT
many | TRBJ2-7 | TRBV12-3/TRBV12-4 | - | CASSFQLSYEQYF | TGTGCCAGCAGTTTCCAGCTCTCCTACGAGCAGTACTTC
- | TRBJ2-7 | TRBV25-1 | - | CASSGGTVSSYEQYF | TGTGCCAGCAGTGGCGGGACAGTCAGCTCCTACGAGCAGTACTTC
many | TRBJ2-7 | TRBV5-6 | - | CASSFADTLYEQYF | TGTGCCAGCAGCTTTGCGGATACCCTCTACGAGCAGTACTTC
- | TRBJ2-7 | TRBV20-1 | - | CSAGDNLYSYEQYF | TGCAGTGCTGGGGACAACCTGTACTCCTACGAGCAGTACTTC
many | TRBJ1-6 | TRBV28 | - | CASSLHQGRSGSPLHF | TGTGCCAGCAGTCTGCATCAGGGACGGTCGGGTTCACCCCTCCACTTT
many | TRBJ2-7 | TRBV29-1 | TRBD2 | CSVSFGTSGYEQYF | TGCAGCGTTTCCTTTGGTACTAGCGGCTACGAGCAGTACTTC
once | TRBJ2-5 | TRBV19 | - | CASSIGQQETQYF | TGTGCCAGTAGTATTGGTCAGCAAGAGACCCAGTACTTC
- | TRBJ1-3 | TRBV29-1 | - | CSVGTHGRGNTIYF | TGCAGCGTTGGGACGCACGGCCGAGGAAACACCATATATTTT
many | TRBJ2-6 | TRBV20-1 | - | CSATGFGANVLTF | TGCAGTGCTACAGGGTTTGGGGCCAACGTCCTGACTTTC
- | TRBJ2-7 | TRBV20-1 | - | CSASWGITYEQYF | TGCAGTGCTAGTTGGGGGATAACCTACGAGCAGTACTTC
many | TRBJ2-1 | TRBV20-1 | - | CSAPSAVTYNEQFF | TGCAGTGCTCCCTCGGCGGTAACCTACAATGAGCAGTTCTTC
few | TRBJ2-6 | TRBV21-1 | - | CASSTNAGEKANVLTF | TGTGCCAGCAGCACAAACGCGGGAGAGAAGGCCAACGTCCTGACTTTC
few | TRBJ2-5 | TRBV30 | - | CAWSRGRKQETQYF | TGTGCCTGGAGCAGAGGCCGTAAACAAGAGACCCAGTACTTC
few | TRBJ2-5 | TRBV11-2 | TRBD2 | CASSEVLAGELETQYF | TGTGCCAGCAGCGAGGTACTAGCGGGAGAGTTGGAGACCCAGTACTTC
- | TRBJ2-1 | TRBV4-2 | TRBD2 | CASSKIIAGGYNEQFF | TGTGCCAGCAGCAAAATAATAGCGGGGGGGTACAATGAGCAGTTCTTC
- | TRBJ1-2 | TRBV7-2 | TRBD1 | CASSPAPGQGYGYTF | TGTGCCAGCAGCCCCGCTCCGGGACAGGGCTATGGCTACACCTTC
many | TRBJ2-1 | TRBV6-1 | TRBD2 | CASSPGLAGVLNEQFF | TGTGCCAGCAGTCCTGGACTAGCGGGAGTACTCAATGAGCAGTTCTTC
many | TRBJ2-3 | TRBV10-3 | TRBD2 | CAIRRELTDTQYF | TGTGCCATCCGGCGGGAGTTGACAGATACGCAGTATTTT
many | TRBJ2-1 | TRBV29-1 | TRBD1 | CSVEPNRGYNEQFF | TGCAGCGTCGAGCCAAACAGGGGATACAATGAGCAGTTCTTC
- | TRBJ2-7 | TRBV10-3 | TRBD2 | CAISDMSEENLAEWYF | TGTGCCATCAGTGACATGTCGGAGGAGAACCTAGCGGAATGGTACTTC
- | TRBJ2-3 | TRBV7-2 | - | CASSLLSRSTDTQYF | TGTGCCAGCAGCCTCCTTTCTAGGAGCACAGATACGCAGTATTTT
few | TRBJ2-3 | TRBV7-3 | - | CASSIRGDTQYF | TGTGCCAGCAGTATTCGTGGAGATACGCAGTATTTT
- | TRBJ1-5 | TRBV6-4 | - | CAKEGQFSNQPQHF | TGTGCCAAAGAAGGACAGTTTAGCAATCAGCCCCAGCATTTT
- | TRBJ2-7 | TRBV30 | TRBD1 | CAWKADRGAYEQYF | TGTGCCTGGAAAGCTGACAGGGGGGCCTACGAGCAGTACTTC
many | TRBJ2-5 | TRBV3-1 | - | CASSQEGGPVETQYF | TGTGCCAGCAGCCAAGAAGGCGGTCCTGTGGAGACCCAGTACTTC
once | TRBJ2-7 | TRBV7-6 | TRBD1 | CASSLARDSFYEQYF | TGTGCCAGCAGCTTAGCGAGGGACAGCTTCTACGAGCAGTACTTC
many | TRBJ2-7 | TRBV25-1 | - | CASSDRGRTSPYEQYF | TGTGCCAGCAGTGATAGGGGACGAACCAGCCCCTACGAGCAGTACTTC
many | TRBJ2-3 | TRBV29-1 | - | CSVRRGTDTQYF | TGCAGCGTCCGACGGGGCACAGATACGCAGTATTTT
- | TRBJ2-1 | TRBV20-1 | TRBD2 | CSAVPGTSDYNEQFF | TGCAGTGCAGTTCCCGGGACTAGCGATTACAATGAGCAGTTCTTC
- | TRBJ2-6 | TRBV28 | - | CASSAGAEGANVLTF | TGTGCCAGCAGTGCCGGGGCAGAAGGGGCCAACGTCCTGACTTTC
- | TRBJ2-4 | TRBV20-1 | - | CSARAVKMAKNIQYF | TGCAGTGCTAGAGCGGTTAAGATGGCCAAAAACATTCAGTACTTC
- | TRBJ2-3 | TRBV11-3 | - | CASSLGRGALGDTQYF | TGTGCCAGCAGCTTAGGTAGGGGGGCCTTAGGAGATACGCAGTATTTT
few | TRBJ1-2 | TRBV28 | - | CASSLLGRNYGYTF | TGTGCCAGCAGTTTATTGGGCAGGAACTATGGCTACACCTTC
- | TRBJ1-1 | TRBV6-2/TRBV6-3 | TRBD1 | CASRRTGGGGTEAFF | TGTGCCAGCAGGAGAACAGGGGGCGGGGGCACTGAAGCTTTCTTT
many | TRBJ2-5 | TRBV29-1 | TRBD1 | CSVRDRATQYF | TGCAGCGTTAGGGACAGGGCGACCCAGTACTTC
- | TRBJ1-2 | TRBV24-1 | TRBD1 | CATSGTGGPTYGYTF | TGTGCCACCAGTGGAACAGGGGGCCCGACCTATGGCTACACCTTC
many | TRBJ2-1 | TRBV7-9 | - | CAILLVGISEAPFNEQFF | TGTGCCATCCTACTTGTCGGGATATCGGAGGCACCTTTCAATGAGCAGTTCTTC
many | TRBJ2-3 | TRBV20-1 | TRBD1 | CSAWTGGSGLTDTQYF | TGCAGTGCGTGGACAGGGGGTTCGGGACTCACAGATACGCAGTATTTT
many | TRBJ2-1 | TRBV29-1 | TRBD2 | CSVEGLARYNEQFF | TGCAGCGTGGAGGGACTAGCCCGATACAATGAGCAGTTCTTC
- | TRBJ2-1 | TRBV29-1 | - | CSVERSTEQFF | TGCAGCGTTGAACGTAGCACTGAGCAGTTCTTC
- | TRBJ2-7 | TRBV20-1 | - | CSASRRASYEQYF | TGCAGTGCTAGTCGTCGGGCTTCCTACGAGCAGTACTTC
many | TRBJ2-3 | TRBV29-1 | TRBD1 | CSATGTVLTDTQYF | TGCAGCGCTACCGGGACAGTGTTGACAGATACGCAGTATTTT
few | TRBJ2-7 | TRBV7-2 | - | CASSLAGGADYEQYF | TGTGCCAGCAGCTTAGCGGGCGGAGCAGACTACGAGCAGTACTTC
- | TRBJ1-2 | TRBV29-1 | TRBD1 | CSVETPGQHYTF | TGCAGCGTTGAAACCCCGGGACAGCACTACACCTTC
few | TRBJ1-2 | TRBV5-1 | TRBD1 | CASSLGQPMNYGYTF | TGCGCCAGCAGTCTGGGACAGCCCATGAACTATGGCTACACCTTC
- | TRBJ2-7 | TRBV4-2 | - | CASSRRPLLPMADAVHEQYF | TGTGCCAGCAGCCGCCGTCCGCTTTTACCCATGGCCGATGCCGTTCACGAGCAGTACTTC
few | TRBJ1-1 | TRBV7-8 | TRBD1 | CASSSRGMNTEAFF | TGTGCCAGCAGCTCCAGGGGGATGAACACTGAAGCTTTCTTT